The source of this TCR beta chain is a study of human T cells and chemical hapten exposure. Study overall: Slight differences in pooled library volume were the main source of varying TCR yields across samples.

TCRdb independently ran MiXCR on the RACE reads; one entry per CDR3 protein. This table has around 100,000 distinct CDR3 sequences, 8% to 13% appearing once. Comment on this clonotype: At one boundary the junction diverges from the germline segment, which might be a read error.

The time point: patch test 1, 2 weeks after DPC sensitization. Treatment indicated: therapeutic diphenylcyclopropenone sensitization with weekly scalp DPC. Germline CDR1 and CDR2: LGHNA and YNFKEQ. The CDR3 contains 19 residues. Here the sequenced sample was whole blood, taken in connection with sensitization to the hapten diphenylcyclopropenone (DPC). This TCR came from a woman in her thirties or forties with alopecia areata. Some clones in this sample may be carry-over from other donors' samples. The genes are TRBV4-2 and TRBJ1-4; 9 bases map to TRBD1. The CDR3 protein is CASSQLPGQGFRLGEELFF. In nucleotides, the CDR3 is TGTGCCAGCAGCCAACTACCGGGACAGGGTTTCCGCCTAGGTGAAGAACTGTTTTTT.